The 8 T cell receptor beta chains reported below all come from one sample, sequenced in a study of shared clonotypes between healthy human individuals. The assay was immunoSEQ multiplex PCR, and TCRdb's table has in-frame clones only and misses some. The sample records some 2,000,000 clones, more than 90% being singletons. The sequencing input was naive CD4+ T cells sorted from blood. Subset described: CD45RA+ positively selected. The origin of the receptors is a man younger than 30 in good health.

The chain joins TRBV4-1 to TRBJ1-2; tentative D call: TRBD1 (6 bases). The CDR3 extends over 15 amino acids. The V gene lost 0 bases and the J gene lost 4 bases, with 12 bases spanning the gap. Germline CDR1 reads MGHRA; CDR2 reads YSYEKL. This CDR3 is CASSQEGGRGYGYTF. The CDR3 bases are TGCGCCAGCAGCCAAGAGGGGGGGCGCGGCTATGGCTACACCTTC.

V gene TRBV5-8 combines with J gene TRBJ2-7; the match to TRBD1 covers 10 bases. The germline V gene has CDR1 SGHTS and CDR2 YDEGEE. The CDR3 totals 15 residues. J was trimmed by 5 bases and V by 5 bases; bases with no gene match: 10. CDR3 coding DNA: TGTGCCAGCAGACCTGGCCGGGACAGGGGAAACGAGCAGTACTTC. Protein product: CASRPGRDRGNEQYF. Full variable domain (rest looked up from reference TRBV5-8 and TRBJ2-7): EAGVTQSPTHLIKTRGQQATLRCSPISGHTSVYWYQQALGLGLQFLLWYDEGEERNRGNFPPRFSGRQFPNYSSELNVNALELEDSALYLCASRPGRDRGNEQYFGPGTRLTVT.

The chain recombines TRBV15 with TRBJ2-7; D is undetermined. V dropped 0 bases and J dropped 2 bases, with 11 bases sitting between them. The CDR3 has 15 amino acids. CDR1 and CDR2 (germline): LNHNV, YYDKDF (reference sequence). The CDR3 loop is CATSRDVVFPYEQYF. The CDR3 DNA reads TGTGCCACCAGCAGAGATGTAGTCTTTCCCTACGAGCAGTACTTC.

The rearrangement uses TRBV5-1 and TRBJ1-4; no definite D call. Deletions cut 2 bases from V and 3 bases from J, with 11 bases between. CDR3 length: 15 amino acids. Germline loops: CDR1 SGHRS, CDR2 YFSETQ. CDR3 bases: TGCGCCAGCAGCTTCTCGGGTGCGTCTAATGAAAAACTGTTTTTT. Protein: CASSFSGASNEKLFF.

CDR3 bases: TGTGCCTGGAGGTTCAGGGTGGGAGAGCAGTACTTC. Encoded protein: CAWRFRVGEQYF. This sequence joins TRBV30 and TRBJ2-7; D perhaps matches TRBD1 (5 bases). The germline V and J ends were trimmed by 3 bases and 7 bases, with 13 bases remaining between them. The CDR3 is 12 residues long. Germline assignment: CDR1 GTSNPN and CDR2 SVGIG (reference sequence).

The V gene is TRBV28, the J gene TRBJ2-5, with D uncertain. Germline V lookup: CDR1 MDHEN, CDR2 SYDVKM. Deletions cut 3 bases from V and 5 bases from J, with 13 bases between. This CDR3 contains 14 residues. The CDR3 DNA follows: TGTGCCAGCAGTTTCGACCGGGTTGGTGAGACCCAGTACTTC. Amino acid sequence: CASSFDRVGETQYF.

The chain combines TRBV6-6 with TRBJ1-3, with D possibly matching TRBD1 (6 bases). The CDR3 spans 14 residues. The germline V gene encodes CDR1 MNHNY and CDR2 SVGAGI (reference sequence). The germline V and J ends were trimmed by 8 bases and 4 bases, with 15 bases remaining between them. CDR3 nucleotides: TGTGCCAGCGGACTAGGGGGGGAAGGAAACACCATATATTTT. It codes for CASGLGGEGNTIYF.

The V call is TRBV27, the J call TRBJ2-7; D might be TRBD2 (5 bases). Per the germline V gene, CDR1 is MNHEY and CDR2 is SMNVEV (reference sequence). V lost 8 bases and J 4 bases, leaving 21 bases between the germline ends. The CDR3 is 15 residues long. CDR3 in DNA: TGTGCCAGCTCATCCCGGGCAGAGGGTTTTTACGAGCAGTACTTC. It encodes CASSSRAEGFYEQYF.